The clone carrying this T cell receptor (beta chain) is a singleton in its sample. Original processing notes: Amplification of reference gene primers provided the estimated nucleated cell counts. Profiling relied on immunoSEQ multiplex PCR, and the TCRdb table lists in-frame clones only, not all of them. D and trimming come from the DNA, and the V and J calls and clone size come from that table. Of approximately 170,000 clones listed, 88% are singletons. The record originates from a study of blood T cell repertoires in COVID-19. Whole-study context: Samples representing acute and convalescent COVID-19 were sourced from the United States, Italy and Spain.

The V and J ends lost 6 bases and 5 bases respectively, with 5 bases between them. Germline lookup yields CDR1 MNHEY and CDR2 SVGAGI. The CDR3 spans 11 residues. The V and J genes are TRBV6-5 and TRBJ2-1; D is undetermined. Specimen: PBMCs or T cells enriched from blood (not recorded which). The source of this sequence is a woman under 30 who had recovered from COVID-19. CDR3 amino acids: CASSIHNEQFF. Written as DNA, the CDR3 is TGTGCCAGCAGCATTCACAATGAGCAGTTCTTC.